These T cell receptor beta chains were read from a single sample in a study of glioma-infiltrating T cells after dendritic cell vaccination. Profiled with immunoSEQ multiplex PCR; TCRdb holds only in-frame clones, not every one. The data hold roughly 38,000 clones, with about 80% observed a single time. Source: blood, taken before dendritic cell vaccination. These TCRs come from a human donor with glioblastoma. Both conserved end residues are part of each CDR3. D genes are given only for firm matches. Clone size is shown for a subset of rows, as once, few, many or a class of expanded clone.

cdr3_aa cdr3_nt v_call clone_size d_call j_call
CASSQERGGYGYTF TGCGCCAGCAGCCAAGAAAGGGGCGGCTATGGCTACACCTTC TRBV4-3 once . TRBJ1-2
CASSIGLAGLQETQYF TGTGCCAGTAGTATAGGCCTAGCGGGTCTCCAAGAGACCCAGTACTTC TRBV19 . TRBD2 TRBJ2-5
CASSPGADRSYGYTF TGTGCCAGCAGTCCTGGGGCTGACAGGTCCTATGGCTACACCTTC TRBV6-1 . . TRBJ1-2
CASRTDSYEQYF TGTGCCAGCAGGACTGACAGCTACGAGCAGTACTTC TRBV6-5 . . TRBJ2-7
CASSSARGENTEAFF TGTGCCAGCAGTTCTGCCAGGGGAGAGAACACTGAAGCTTTCTTT TRBV27 . . TRBJ1-1
CASSTATGGKVITEAFF TGTGCCAGCAGCACCGCGACAGGGGGCAAGGTAATCACTGAAGCTTTCTTT TRBV21-1 few . TRBJ1-1
CASTDFVGTAISYEQYF TGTGCCAGCACGGATTTCGTAGGGACAGCGATCTCCTACGAGCAGTACTTC TRBV28 . TRBD1 TRBJ2-7
CASSSELSRQSYGYTF TGTGCCAGCAGCTCCGAACTTTCAAGACAGAGCTATGGCTACACCTTC TRBV7-2 . . TRBJ1-2
CASSQATALLEEAFF TGTGCCAGCAGCCAAGCTACGGCTCTCCTAGAGGAAGCTTTCTTT TRBV14 . . TRBJ1-1
CASSPWQGLAYEQYF TGTGCTAGCAGCCCCTGGCAGGGGTTGGCCTACGAGCAGTACTTC TRBV7-7 . . TRBJ2-7
CASSEVQWPAYEQYF TGTGCCAGCAGTGAAGTTCAATGGCCTGCTTACGAGCAGTACTTC TRBV2 . . TRBJ2-7
CASSLKSEDTQCF TGCGCCAGCAGCCTGAAGTCAGAAGATACGCAGTGTTTT TRBV4-1 . . TRBJ2-3
CASSISGRRTEAFF TGTGCCAGTAGTATAAGCGGCCGTAGGACTGAAGCTTTCTTT TRBV19 . . TRBJ1-1
CASRRSGGSYEQYF TGTGCCAGCCGACGGTCAGGGGGTTCCTACGAGCAGTACTTC TRBV28 . TRBD1 TRBJ2-7
CASSYAGNQPQHF TGTGCCAGCAGTTACGCGGGAAATCAGCCCCAGCATTTT TRBV6-5 . . TRBJ1-5
CASSQAGTSGFSYEQYF TGCGCCAGCAGCCAAGCAGGGACTAGCGGGTTCTCCTACGAGCAGTACTTC TRBV4-1 . TRBD2 TRBJ2-7
CASSFGGQETQYF TGTGCTAGCAGCTTCGGGGGGCAAGAGACCCAGTACTTC TRBV7-7 few TRBD2 TRBJ2-5
CASSLKGIARGLDEKLFF TGTGCCAGCAGCCTAAAAGGAATCGCCAGGGGGCTGGATGAAAAACTGTTTTTT TRBV7-3 . TRBD1 TRBJ1-4
CASSQDRGGPEQFF TGCGCCAGCAGCCAAGATCGGGGAGGGCCTGAGCAGTTCTTC TRBV4-1 few TRBD2 TRBJ2-1
CAWSPTGVNEQFF TGTGCCTGGAGTCCGACAGGGGTCAATGAGCAGTTCTTC TRBV30 . TRBD1 TRBJ2-1
CASTYRVGQPQHF TGTGCCAGCACTTACAGGGTGGGTCAGCCCCAGCATTTT TRBV27 . . TRBJ1-5